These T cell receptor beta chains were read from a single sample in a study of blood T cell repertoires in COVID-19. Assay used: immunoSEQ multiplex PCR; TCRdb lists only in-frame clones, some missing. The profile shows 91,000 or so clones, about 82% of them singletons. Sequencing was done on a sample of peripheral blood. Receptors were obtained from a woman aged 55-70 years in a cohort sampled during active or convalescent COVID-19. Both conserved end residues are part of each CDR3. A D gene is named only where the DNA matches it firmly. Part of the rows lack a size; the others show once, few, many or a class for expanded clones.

CDR3: CASSLTGWGRGYTF
DNA: TGTGCCAGCAGTTTGACAGGGTGGGGAAGAGGCTACACCTTC
size: -
V: TRBV28
J: TRBJ1-2
D: TRBD1

CDR3: CASSQDRTGTYEQYF
DNA: TGCGCCAGCAGCCAAGACCGGACAGGGACCTACGAGCAGTACTTC
size: -
V: TRBV4-1
J: TRBJ2-7
D: TRBD1

CDR3: CASSPGTSGNWALNEQFF
DNA: TGTGCCAGCAGCCCCGGGACTAGCGGGAACTGGGCCCTCAATGAGCAGTTCTTC
size: -
V: TRBV21-1
J: TRBJ2-1
D: -

CDR3: CASSLARAAGYTF
DNA: TGTGCCAGCAGCTTAGCCAGGGCGGCGGGCTACACCTTC
size: few
V: TRBV28
J: TRBJ1-2
D: -

CDR3: CASSPPTRAGYTF
DNA: TGTGCCAGCAGCCCGCCGACCCGAGCGGGCTACACCTTC
size: -
V: TRBV5-4
J: TRBJ1-2
D: -

CDR3: CASSQDRGQARTDTQYF
DNA: TGCGCCAGCAGCCAAGATCGAGGACAGGCGCGCACAGATACGCAGTATTTT
size: -
V: TRBV4-1
J: TRBJ2-3
D: TRBD1

CDR3: CASSVGRAAAYNSPLHF
DNA: TGTGCCAGCAGCGTAGGGAGGGCCGCCGCCTATAATTCACCCCTCCACTTT
size: -
V: TRBV9
J: TRBJ1-6
D: -

CDR3: CSVPPLGPSGSYNEQFF
DNA: TGCAGCGTTCCCCCCCTAGGTCCCTCGGGCTCCTACAATGAGCAGTTCTTC
size: -
V: TRBV29-1
J: TRBJ2-1
D: -

CDR3: CASTSVGAKGPGELFF
DNA: TGCGCCAGCACCTCCGTGGGGGCCAAGGGGCCGGGGGAGCTGTTTTTT
size: -
V: TRBV5-1
J: TRBJ2-2
D: -

CDR3: CASSVGGTAVNTEAFF
DNA: TGTGCCAGCAGCGTAGGCGGCACGGCGGTAAACACTGAAGCTTTCTTT
size: -
V: TRBV9
J: TRBJ1-1
D: -

CDR3: CASGLGQGFETQYF
DNA: TGTGCTAGTGGTTTGGGACAGGGTTTTGAGACCCAGTACTTC
size: -
V: TRBV12-5
J: TRBJ2-5
D: TRBD1

CDR3: CASSRSGAGESNQPQHF
DNA: TGTGCCAGCAGTCGATCCGGGGCAGGGGAAAGCAATCAGCCCCAGCATTTT
size: -
V: TRBV28
J: TRBJ1-5
D: -

CDR3: CASSHEQGYTEAFF
DNA: TGTGCCAGCAGCCATGAACAGGGGTACACTGAAGCTTTCTTT
size: -
V: TRBV3-1/TRBV3-2
J: TRBJ1-1
D: TRBD1

CDR3: CSVGSTSGGIGEQFF
DNA: TGCAGCGTTGGCTCCACTAGCGGGGGGATCGGTGAGCAGTTCTTC
size: -
V: TRBV29-1
J: TRBJ2-1
D: TRBD2

CDR3: CASSFGTGANGYTF
DNA: TGTGCCAGCAGTTTCGGGACAGGGGCGAATGGCTACACCTTC
size: -
V: TRBV28
J: TRBJ1-2
D: TRBD1

CDR3: CASSVAPDSSAPQHF
DNA: TGTGCCAGCAGCGTAGCCCCGGACTCCTCGGCGCCCCAGCATTTT
size: once
V: TRBV9
J: TRBJ1-5
D: -

CDR3: CASSPGWGVSTDTQYF
DNA: TGCGCCAGCAGCCCTGGTTGGGGGGTGAGCACAGATACGCAGTATTTT
size: -
V: TRBV5-1
J: TRBJ2-3
D: -

CDR3: CATSEGWVVRGCCEKLFF
DNA: TGTGCCACCAGTGAGGGTTGGGTAGTCAGGGGTTGTTGTGAAAAACTGTTTTTT
size: -
V: TRBV24-1
J: TRBJ1-4
D: -

CDR3: CASSLRLENTEAFF
DNA: TGCGCCAGCAGCTTGAGACTCGAGAACACTGAAGCTTTCTTT
size: -
V: TRBV5-1
J: TRBJ1-1
D: -

CDR3: CASSLLQETQYF
DNA: TGCGCCAGCAGCTTGCTGCAAGAGACCCAGTACTTC
size: -
V: TRBV5-1
J: TRBJ2-5
D: -

CDR3: CASSYYRQQPQHF
DNA: TGTGCCAGCAGTTACTATCGACAGCAGCCCCAGCATTTT
size: -
V: TRBV2
J: TRBJ1-5
D: -

CDR3: CASRDERITEAFF
DNA: TGTGCCAGCCGAGACGAGCGGATCACTGAAGCTTTCTTT
size: -
V: TRBV28
J: TRBJ1-1
D: -

CDR3: CATSRKGAGEKLFF
DNA: TGTGCCACCAGCAGAAAGGGGGCGGGGGAAAAACTGTTTTTT
size: -
V: TRBV15
J: TRBJ1-4
D: TRBD1

CDR3: CASSLGRGEKLFF
DNA: TGCGCCAGCAGCTTGGGACGAGGGGAAAAACTGTTTTTT
size: -
V: TRBV5-1
J: TRBJ1-4
D: -

CDR3: CASSLPGLNEQFF
DNA: TGTGCCAGCAGTCTCCCAGGGCTCAATGAGCAGTTCTTC
size: -
V: TRBV28
J: TRBJ2-1
D: -

CDR3: CASSLEGWSNQPQHF
DNA: TGTGCCAGCAGTTTAGAGGGTTGGAGCAATCAGCCCCAGCATTTT
size: once
V: TRBV27
J: TRBJ1-5
D: -

CDR3: CASSEQGSGQGGYGYTF
DNA: TGTGCCAGCAGTGAACAGGGGAGCGGACAGGGTGGCTATGGCTACACCTTC
size: -
V: TRBV6-1
J: TRBJ1-2
D: TRBD1

CDR3: CASSMRQDYGYTF
DNA: TGTGCCAGTAGTATGCGACAGGACTATGGCTACACCTTC
size: -
V: TRBV19
J: TRBJ1-2
D: -

CDR3: CASSQDPQGINEKLFF
DNA: TGTGCCAGCAGCCAAGACCCACAGGGGATTAATGAAAAACTGTTTTTT
size: -
V: TRBV4-2
J: TRBJ1-4
D: TRBD1

CDR3: CASSRGGEADTQYF
DNA: TGTGCCAGCAGCAGGGGGGGAGAGGCAGATACGCAGTATTTT
size: -
V: TRBV9
J: TRBJ2-3
D: -

CDR3: CSVGGQGKGYTF
DNA: TGCAGCGTGGGTGGACAGGGCAAGGGCTACACCTTC
size: -
V: TRBV29-1
J: TRBJ1-2
D: TRBD1

CDR3: CATSILSRGLGYGYTF
DNA: TGTGCCACCAGCATTCTCTCCAGGGGGTTGGGCTATGGCTACACCTTC
size: -
V: TRBV15
J: TRBJ1-2
D: TRBD1

CDR3: CASSQAPPGQGREKLFF
DNA: TGCGCCAGCAGCCAAGCTCCTCCGGGACAGGGTCGTGAAAAACTGTTTTTT
size: -
V: TRBV4-1
J: TRBJ1-4
D: TRBD1

CDR3: CASSEVGGNYGYTF
DNA: TGTGCCAGCAGTGAAGTGGGCGGGAACTATGGCTACACCTTC
size: -
V: TRBV6-1
J: TRBJ1-2
D: -

CDR3: CASSPRDSSNQPQHF
DNA: TGTGCCAGCTCACCAAGGGACAGCTCCAATCAGCCCCAGCATTTT
size: -
V: TRBV18
J: TRBJ1-5
D: TRBD1

CDR3: CASRRGRTEAFF
DNA: TGTGCCAGCAGGCGAGGGAGGACTGAAGCTTTCTTT
size: -
V: TRBV7-2
J: TRBJ1-1
D: -

CDR3: CAISSGLPEQFF
DNA: TGTGCCATCAGTTCGGGACTACCTGAGCAGTTCTTC
size: -
V: TRBV10-3
J: TRBJ2-1
D: TRBD2

CDR3: CASSRDRGSHNEQFF
DNA: TGTGCCAGCTCCCGGGACAGGGGGTCCCACAATGAGCAGTTCTTC
size: -
V: TRBV18
J: TRBJ2-1
D: TRBD1

CDR3: CASSEARTGGYEQYF
DNA: TGTGCCAGCAGTGAAGCGAGGACAGGGGGCTACGAGCAGTACTTC
size: -
V: TRBV6-1
J: TRBJ2-7
D: TRBD1

CDR3: CASSQTSGKYNEQFF
DNA: TGTGCCAGCAGCCAGACTAGCGGCAAGTACAATGAGCAGTTCTTC
size: once
V: TRBV5-4
J: TRBJ2-1
D: TRBD2

CDR3: CASSLPGLLSDTQYF
DNA: TGTGCCAGCTCACTGCCGGGACTTCTATCAGATACGCAGTATTTT
size: once
V: TRBV18
J: TRBJ2-3
D: -

CDR3: CASSMWGENTEAFF
DNA: TGTGCCAGTAGTATGTGGGGGGAGAACACTGAAGCTTTCTTT
size: -
V: TRBV19
J: TRBJ1-1
D: -

CDR3: CASSLDGGEVYNEQFF
DNA: TGCGCCAGCAGCTTGGACGGCGGGGAGGTCTACAATGAGCAGTTCTTC
size: -
V: TRBV5-1
J: TRBJ2-1
D: -

CDR3: CASKLRVRARGGYTF
DNA: -
size: -
V: TRBV19
J: TRBJ1-2
D: -

CDR3: CASSFGTGDSGNTIYF
DNA: TGTGCCAGCAGCTTCGGGACAGGGGACTCTGGAAACACCATATATTTT
size: -
V: TRBV11-3
J: TRBJ1-3
D: TRBD1

CDR3: CASSPEQGPNQPQHF
DNA: TGTGCCAGCAGCCCGGAACAGGGCCCAAATCAGCCCCAGCATTTT
size: -
V: TRBV7-2
J: TRBJ1-5
D: -

CDR3: CASSLGTANTEAFF
DNA: TGTGCCAGCAGCTTGGGGACAGCGAACACTGAAGCTTTCTTT
size: -
V: TRBV7-8
J: TRBJ1-1
D: TRBD1

CDR3: CASSYDRDEQYF
DNA: TGCGCCAGCAGCTATGACAGGGACGAGCAGTACTTC
size: -
V: TRBV5-1
J: TRBJ2-7
D: TRBD1

CDR3: CASSVDQGVNGYTF
DNA: TGTGCCAGCAGTGTAGATCAGGGGGTCAATGGCTACACCTTC
size: -
V: TRBV6-4
J: TRBJ1-2
D: TRBD1

CDR3: CSASPTGGGYGYTF
DNA: TGCAGTGCTAGTCCCACGGGGGGGGGCTATGGCTACACCTTC
size: -
V: TRBV20-1
J: TRBJ1-2
D: -

CDR3: CASNSEPQHF
DNA: TGTGCCAGCAATTCAGAGCCCCAGCATTTT
size: -
V: TRBV6-5
J: TRBJ1-5
D: -

CDR3: CASSYGPGGYEQYF
DNA: TGTGCCAGCAGTTACGGGCCAGGGGGTTACGAGCAGTACTTC
size: -
V: TRBV6-5
J: TRBJ2-7
D: TRBD1